These T cell receptor beta chains were read from a single sample in a study of chemoradiotherapy in HPV16-positive cancers. Here immunoSEQ multiplex PCR was the method, and the copy in TCRdb shows in-frame clones only, minus some. The sample lists about 39,000 clones; 76% were seen once. The material was blood, obtained from a patient who underwent chemoradiotherapy. The receptors come from a human donor with HPV-associated anogenital cancer. Both conserved end residues are part of each CDR3. A D gene is named only where the DNA matches it firmly. Size is omitted from some rows. Given values are once, few, many or a class for expanded clones.

clone_size | j_call | d_call | v_call | cdr3_aa | cdr3_nt
once | TRBJ2-5 | - | TRBV29-1 | CSVDYGLQETQYF | TGCAGCGTTGATTACGGCCTTCAAGAGACCCAGTACTTC
- | TRBJ1-4 | TRBD1 | TRBV5-8 | CASSLRGRNEKLFF | TGTGCCAGCAGCTTAAGGGGGCGCAATGAAAAACTGTTTTTT
- | TRBJ2-3 | TRBD2 | TRBV5-4 | CASSSGWASGGAGDTQYF | TGTGCCAGCAGCTCTGGGTGGGCTAGCGGGGGGGCCGGGGATACGCAGTATTTT
- | TRBJ1-1 | - | TRBV6-4 | CASSLGGNTEAFF | TGTGCCAGCAGCCTTGGGGGGAACACTGAAGCTTTCTTT
- | TRBJ1-4 | - | TRBV7-9 | CASSPYAVNEKLFF | TGTGCCAGCAGCCCCTATGCGGTTAATGAAAAACTGTTTTTT
- | TRBJ1-2 | - | TRBV19 | CASSIHSGRLNYTF | TGTGCCAGTAGTATTCATTCCGGGCGACTAAACTACACCTTC
- | TRBJ1-3 | - | TRBV11-3 | CASSPTVRSPGNTIYF | TGTGCCAGCAGCCCCACGGTTAGATCTCCCGGAAACACCATATATTTT
- | TRBJ1-5 | TRBD1 | TRBV6-5 | CASRYDRASGNQPQHF | TGTGCCAGCAGATACGACAGGGCTAGCGGGAATCAGCCCCAGCATTTT
- | TRBJ1-4 | TRBD1 | TRBV5-1 | CASSGKTGAGNEKLFF | TGCGCCAGCAGCGGAAAGACAGGGGCCGGGAATGAAAAACTGTTTTTT
- | TRBJ2-3 | - | TRBV4-1 | CASSQDVGGPIADTQYF | TGCGCCAGCAGCCAAGATGTGGGGGGGCCCATCGCAGATACGCAGTATTTT
- | TRBJ1-1 | - | TRBV6-5 | CASSYSGREGTEAFF | TGTGCCAGCAGTTACTCGGGCAGGGAAGGCACTGAAGCTTTCTTT
- | TRBJ1-5 | - | TRBV19 | CASSIAFGGSNQPQHF | TGTGCCAGTAGTATAGCCTTCGGGGGAAGCAATCAGCCCCAGCATTTT
few | TRBJ2-7 | - | TRBV7-9 | CASSLGEMYEQYF | TGTGCCAGCAGCTTAGGGGAGATGTACGAGCAGTACTTC
- | TRBJ2-3 | TRBD2 | TRBV10-3 | CAISEQRGGDTQYF | TGTGCCATCAGTGAGCAGCGGGGGGGGGATACGCAGTATTTT
once | TRBJ2-7 | TRBD2 | TRBV5-4 | CASSIQRGVLDEQYF | TGTGCCAGCAGCATTCAGCGGGGGGTGTTGGACGAGCAGTACTTC
- | TRBJ2-7 | - | TRBV5-1 | CASSPLPYEQYF | TGCGCCAGCAGCCCTTTGCCCTACGAGCAGTACTTC
- | TRBJ1-5 | - | TRBV6-6 | CASSSPGRGNQPQHF | TGTGCCAGCAGTTCCCCGGGTAGGGGCAATCAGCCCCAGCATTTT
- | TRBJ2-1 | - | TRBV15 | CATSRDGGNNEQFF | TGTGCCACCAGCAGAGATGGGGGAAACAATGAGCAGTTCTTC
few | TRBJ2-2 | TRBD1 | TRBV5-1 | CASSSGTVMTGELFF | TGCGCCAGCAGCTCCGGGACAGTTATGACCGGGGAGCTGTTTTTT
- | TRBJ2-7 | TRBD1 | TRBV6-6 | CASGGYDQGANEQYF | TGTGCCAGCGGCGGATATGATCAGGGGGCTAACGAGCAGTACTTC
- | TRBJ1-3 | - | TRBV6-1 | CASSEILSYGGNTIYF | TGTGCCAGCAGTGAAATCTTAAGTTACGGAGGAAACACCATATATTTT
- | TRBJ1-2 | - | TRBV6-1 | CASSSDGLYGYTF | TGTGCCAGCAGTTCGGACGGTCTCTATGGCTACACCTTC
- | TRBJ2-5 | TRBD2 | TRBV5-6 | CASSSSGGGQETQYF | TGTGCCAGCAGTTCTAGCGGGGGGGGACAAGAGACCCAGTACTTC
- | TRBJ2-5 | - | TRBV29-1 | CSVDETQYF | TGCAGCGTTGACGAGACCCAGTACTTC
few | TRBJ1-5 | TRBD1 | TRBV19 | CASKQGGHNQPQHF | TGTGCCAGCAAGCAGGGGGGCCACAATCAGCCCCAGCATTTT
- | TRBJ1-2 | - | TRBV19 | CASTRGENYGYTF | TGTGCCAGTACGCGGGGGGAAAACTATGGCTACACCTTC
- | TRBJ1-3 | - | TRBV7-3 | CASSLYGGRGNTIYF | TGTGCCAGCAGCTTATACGGGGGGCGCGGAAACACCATATATTTT
- | TRBJ1-5 | - | TRBV5-6 | CASSLWQRKAYQPQHF | TGTGCCAGCAGCTTGTGGCAGCGGAAGGCCTATCAGCCCCAGCATTTT
- | TRBJ2-2 | TRBD2 | TRBV9 | CASSVATGGRNTGELFF | TGTGCCAGCAGCGTAGCTACGGGGGGAAGGAACACCGGGGAGCTGTTTTTT
- | TRBJ2-4 | - | TRBV7-9 | CASSSGPDIQYF | TGTGCCAGCAGCTCTGGACCGGACATTCAGTACTTC
few | TRBJ2-7 | - | TRBV11-2 | CASSSTERRLVHEQYF | TGTGCCAGCAGCTCAACGGAAAGGAGACTAGTCCACGAGCAGTACTTC
- | TRBJ2-3 | TRBD2 | TRBV5-6 | CASSWRTSGGTDTQYF | TGTGCCAGCAGCTGGAGGACTAGCGGGGGAACAGATACGCAGTATTTT
- | TRBJ1-5 | - | TRBV30 | CAWNGEDQPQHF | TGTGCCTGGAACGGGGAGGATCAGCCCCAGCATTTT
- | TRBJ2-5 | - | TRBV5-4 | CASSLRLSGEETQYF | TGTGCCAGCAGCTTGAGGTTGTCAGGGGAAGAGACCCAGTACTTC